These 11 T cell receptor beta chains originate from one sample sequenced in a study of cytomegalovirus exposure and HLA in healthy donors. It was with 60 Vbeta and 13 Jbeta primers that the PCR ran. Using immunoSEQ multiplex PCR, the repertoire was profiled, and TCRdb retains in-frame clones only, with some absent. Here the sample spans about 110,000 clones, roughly 80% being singletons. Sequencing was carried out using PBMCs. Receptors originate from a female donor in good health and CMV-seropositive.

This chain uses TRBV14 with TRBJ2-5; 13 bases align to TRBD2. The CDR3 is made up of 15 amino acids. CDR1 SGHDN and CDR2 FVKESK come from the germline V gene. V dropped 4 bases and J dropped 6; count of bases not matched to a gene: 5. CDR3 loop: CASSPTSGGLKTQYF. The CDR3 nucleotides are TGTGCCAGCAGCCCGACTAGCGGGGGGTTGAAGACCCAGTACTTC. Together with reference TRBV14 and TRBJ2-5, the CDR3 gives the full variable domain: EAGVTQFPSHSVIEKGQTVTLRCDPISGHDNLYWYRRVMGKEIKFLLHFVKESKQDESGMPNNRFLAERTGGTYSTLKVQPAELEDSGVYFCASSPTSGGLKTQYFGPGTRLLVL.

This clone has just a few counts. This chain uses TRBV5-1 with TRBJ2-5, with 11 bases matching TRBD1. In germline, CDR1 is SGHRS, CDR2 YFSETQ. V shed 4 bases, J shed 0 bases, and the junction held 5 bases outside the gene matches. The CDR3 sequence is 16 residues long. The CDR3 DNA reads as TGCGCCAGCAGCGGGGGGACAGGGGGTTACCAAGAGACCCAGTACTTC. It encodes CASSGGTGGYQETQYF.

The chain combines TRBV27 with TRBJ2-3; D may be TRBD1 (6 bases). Germline assignment: CDR1 MNHEY and CDR2 SMNVEV (reference sequence). There are 14 residues in the CDR3. V was trimmed by 0 bases and J by 3 bases, leaving 7 bases between them. The CDR3 DNA follows: TGTGCCAGCAGTTTATCCGGACAGACAGATACGCAGTATTTT. This gives the protein CASSLSGQTDTQYF.

CDR3 sequence: CASSPYEQGADGYTF. The CDR3 DNA follows: TGTGCCAGCTCACCATATGAACAGGGGGCCGATGGCTACACCTTC. The chain is built from TRBV18 and TRBJ1-2, with 9 nucleotides matching TRBD1. This CDR3 contains 15 residues. V lost 2 bases and J lost 6; bases outside the gene matches: 7. Germline V gives CDR1 KGHSH, CDR2 LQKENI.

The V and J genes are TRBV9 and TRBJ2-7; 9 nucleotides agree with TRBD1. J gave up 2 bases and V 4 bases, and 7 bases lay outside the gene matches. The CDR3 length is 15 residues. Germline values: CDR1 SGDLS, CDR2 YYNGEE. The CDR3 here is CASSPNRDRAYEQYF. The CDR3 nucleotides read TGTGCCAGCAGCCCCAACCGGGACAGGGCCTACGAGCAGTACTTC.

About this clone: Sequence at one end of the junction differs from germline and may be a read error. The chain joins TRBV6-1 to TRBJ1-5, with 7 positions matching TRBD1. Germline CDR1 MNHNS, CDR2 SASEGT. The CDR3 has 14 amino acids. The CDR3 protein is CASSEGGESQPQHF. The CDR3 nucleotides are TGTGCCAGCAGCGAAGGGGGCGAGAGTCAGCCCCAGCATTTT.

V gene TRBV6-1 combines with J gene TRBJ2-7, with 8 nucleotides matching TRBD1. The CDR3 is made up of 15 amino acids. Germline CDR1 and CDR2: MNHNS and SASEGT. V gave up 6 bases and J gave up 3 bases; unmatched junction bases: 10. CDR3 in DNA: TGTGCCAGCAGGGGGTATGGGACAGGCGACTACGAGCAGTACTTC. It translates to CASRGYGTGDYEQYF.

The chain combines TRBV19 with TRBJ1-2; tentative D call: TRBD1 (5 bases). The CDR3 loop spans 14 amino acids. V dropped 6 bases and J dropped 2 bases, with 13 bases sitting between them. Germline lookup yields CDR1 LNHDA and CDR2 SQIVND (reference sequence). CDR3 in amino acids: CASRIFGGNYGYTF. CDR3 bases: TGTGCCAGTAGAATTTTCGGGGGAAACTATGGCTACACCTTC.

The chain links TRBV6-1 to TRBJ1-5; D might be TRBD1 (6 bases). The CDR3 length is 14 residues. The V gene's germline CDR1 is MNHNS and CDR2 SASEGT. V shed 5 bases and J shed 9 bases, with 17 bases lying between them. The DNA for the CDR3 is TGTGCCAGCAGTAGGGACACCTTTATGGCGCCCCAGCATTTT. It encodes CASSRDTFMAPQHF.

This clone was detected once. The gene calls are TRBV2 and TRBJ1-5; D is possibly TRBD1 (6 bases). The germline gives CDR1 SNHLY, CDR2 FYNNEI. V was shortened by 3 bases and J by 7 bases, with 16 bases between the two germline ends. CDR3 length equals 15 residues. In DNA form, the CDR3 reads TGTGCCAGCAGTGACGGTTTGGGGGCTGGACAGCCCCAGCATTTT. Its protein product is CASSDGLGAGQPQHF.

This clone was detected a few times. The chain uses TRBV30 and TRBJ1-1, with TRBD1 as a possible D gene (6 bases). The CDR3 totals 14 residues. The V and J ends lost 2 bases and 0 bases respectively, with 10 bases between them. In germline, CDR1 is GTSNPN, CDR2 SVGIG (reference sequence). CDR3 sequence: CAWSLGALNTEAFF. DNA of the CDR3: TGTGCCTGGAGTTTGGGGGCCCTGAACACTGAAGCTTTCTTT.